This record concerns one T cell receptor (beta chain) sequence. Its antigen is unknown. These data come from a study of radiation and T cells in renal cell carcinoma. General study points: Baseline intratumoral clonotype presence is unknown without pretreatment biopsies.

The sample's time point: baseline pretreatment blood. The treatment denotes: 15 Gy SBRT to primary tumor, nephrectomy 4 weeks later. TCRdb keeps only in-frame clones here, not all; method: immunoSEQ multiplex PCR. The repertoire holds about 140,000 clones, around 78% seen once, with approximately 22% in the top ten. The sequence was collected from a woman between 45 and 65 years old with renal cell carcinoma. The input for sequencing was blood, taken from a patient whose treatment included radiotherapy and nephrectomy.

This CDR3 is CASSLERGTIYF. DNA of the CDR3: TGTGCCAGCAGCTTAGAGAGGGGGACCATATATTTT. This chain joins TRBV7-9 and TRBJ1-3; TRBD1 might be the D (6 bases). This CDR3 is 12 amino acids long. V lost 1 base to trimming and J lost 10 bases, with 8 bases between them. Germline CDR1 is SEHNR and CDR2 is FQNEAQ (reference sequence). The full variable domain, in which reference TRBV7-9 and TRBJ1-3 provide the parts outside the CDR3, is DTGVSQNPRHKITKRGQNVTFRCDPISEHNRLYWYRQTLGQGPEFLTYFQNEAQLEKSRLLSDRFSAERPKGSFSTLEIQRTEQGDSAMYLCASSLERGTIYFGEGSWLTVV.